Given below is one T cell receptor (beta chain) in context. The antigen remains unidentified. In germline, CDR1 is SNHLY, CDR2 FYNNEI. V lost 4 bases, J lost 1 base, and 6 bases stayed unmatched. The CDR3 loop spans 16 amino acids. These data belong to a study of OX40 agonist ivuxolimab in advanced cancers. About the study: It was permissible to have had prior anti-PD-1, anti-PD-L1 or anti-CTLA-4 therapy, and less than 45% had some. Whole-study findings and limits: Also showing low normalized T-cell clonal expansion were some of the nonresponders.

Assay used: immunoSEQ multiplex PCR; TCRdb lists only in-frame clones, some missing. This sample yields under 80,000 clones, of which approximately 85% are seen a single time; 2% to 2.5% belongs to the top ten. Peripheral blood came from all dose cohorts at three timepoints. The chain joins TRBV2 to TRBJ2-2, with 7 bases matching TRBD1. Sequences were derived from CD4+ or CD8+ T cells sorted from blood, sampled in a trial of the OX40 agonist ivuxolimab. This clonotype originated in an adult with an advanced solid tumor such as melanoma, head and neck, liver or kidney cancer. Here the CDR3 reads CASSAYRGRNTGELFF. DNA of the CDR3: TGTGCCAGCAGTGCCTACAGGGGTAGGAACACCGGGGAGCTGTTTTTT.